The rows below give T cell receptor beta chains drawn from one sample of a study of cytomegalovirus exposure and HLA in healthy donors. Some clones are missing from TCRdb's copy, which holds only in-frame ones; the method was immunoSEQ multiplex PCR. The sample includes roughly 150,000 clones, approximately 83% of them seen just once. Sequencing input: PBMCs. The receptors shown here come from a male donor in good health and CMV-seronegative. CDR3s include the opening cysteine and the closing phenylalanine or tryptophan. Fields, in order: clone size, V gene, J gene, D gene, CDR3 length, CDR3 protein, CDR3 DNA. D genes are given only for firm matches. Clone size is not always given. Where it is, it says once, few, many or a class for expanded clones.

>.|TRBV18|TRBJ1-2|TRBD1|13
CASSRDRVDGYTF
TGTGCCAGCTCAAGGGACAGGGTGGATGGCTACACCTTC
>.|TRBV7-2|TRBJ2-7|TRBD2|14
CASSSQHGGYEQYF
TGTGCCAGCAGCTCCCAGCACGGGGGGTACGAGCAGTACTTC
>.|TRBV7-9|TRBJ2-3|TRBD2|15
CASSFSGGAFGTQYF
TGTGCCAGCAGCTTTAGCGGGGGGGCCTTTGGTACGCAGTATTTT
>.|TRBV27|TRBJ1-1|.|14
CASSFGWGGGEAFF
TGTGCCAGCAGTTTTGGCTGGGGGGGTGGCGAAGCTTTCTTT
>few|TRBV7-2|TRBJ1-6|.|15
CASNEGTSYNSPLHF
TGTGCCAGCAACGAGGGCACCTCCTATAATTCACCCCTCCACTTT
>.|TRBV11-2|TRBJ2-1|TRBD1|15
CASSLGTGSYNEQFF
TGTGCCAGCAGCTTGGGGACAGGGTCCTACAATGAGCAGTTCTTC
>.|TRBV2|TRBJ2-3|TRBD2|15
CASSGRGGGTDTQYF
TGTGCCAGCAGTGGACGGGGAGGGGGCACAGATACGCAGTATTTT
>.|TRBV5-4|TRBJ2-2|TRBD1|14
CASSRTGNTGELFF
TGTGCCAGCAGCCGGACAGGGAACACCGGGGAGCTGTTTTTT
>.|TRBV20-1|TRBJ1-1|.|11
CSASRERGAFF
TGCAGTGCTAGTCGGGAGAGGGGTGCTTTCTTT
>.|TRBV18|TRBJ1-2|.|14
CASSPNEGYYGYTF
TGTGCCAGCTCACCAAATGAGGGCTACTATGGCTACACCTTC
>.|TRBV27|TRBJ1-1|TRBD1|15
CASSGGQGSNTEAFF
TGTGCCAGCAGTGGGGGACAGGGTTCGAACACTGAAGCTTTCTTT
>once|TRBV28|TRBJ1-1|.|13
CASSLSGGTEAFF
TGTGCCAGCAGTTTATCGGGGGGGACTGAAGCTTTCTTT
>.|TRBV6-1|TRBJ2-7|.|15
CASSEDDGSAYEQYF
TGTGCCAGCAGTGAAGATGACGGGAGCGCCTACGAGCAGTACTTC
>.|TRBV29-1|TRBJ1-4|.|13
CSVLAGLNEKLFF
TGCAGCGTTTTGGCAGGGCTTAATGAAAAACTGTTTTTT
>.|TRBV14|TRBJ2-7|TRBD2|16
CASSQDWRGSSYEQYF
TGTGCCAGCAGCCAAGATTGGCGCGGGAGCTCCTACGAGCAGTACTTC
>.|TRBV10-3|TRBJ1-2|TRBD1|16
CAISDARNRGDSGYTF
TGTGCCATCAGTGACGCCCGAAACAGGGGAGACAGCGGCTACACCTTC
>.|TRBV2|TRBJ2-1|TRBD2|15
CASTPTSVTYNEQFF
TGTGCCAGCACTCCGACTAGCGTTACCTACAATGAGCAGTTCTTC
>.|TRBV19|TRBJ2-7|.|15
CASKRAFDRGYEQYF
TGTGCCAGTAAGCGGGCCTTTGACCGAGGCTACGAGCAGTACTTC
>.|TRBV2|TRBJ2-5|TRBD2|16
CASRGDGRKPEETQYF
TGTGCCAGCCGGGGGGACGGACGCAAACCCGAAGAGACCCAGTACTTC
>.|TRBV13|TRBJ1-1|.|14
CASSPAGVNTEAFF
TGTGCCAGCAGCCCGGCGGGGGTGAACACTGAAGCTTTCTTT
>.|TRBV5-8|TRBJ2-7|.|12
CASSLGGYEQYF
TGTGCCAGCAGCTTGGGAGGCTACGAGCAGTACTTC
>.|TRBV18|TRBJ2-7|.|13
CASSRARSYEQYF
TGTGCCAGCTCACGCGCCCGCTCCTACGAGCAGTACTTC
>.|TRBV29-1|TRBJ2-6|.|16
CSVGPGSSSGANVLTF
TGCAGCGTTGGGCCGGGATCCTCCTCTGGGGCCAACGTCCTGACTTTC
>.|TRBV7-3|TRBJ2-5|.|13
CASSLRFQETQYF
TGTGCCAGCAGCTTACGGTTCCAAGAGACCCAGTACTTC
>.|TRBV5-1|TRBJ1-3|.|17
CASSLGTVLASGNTIYF
TGCGCCAGCAGCTTGGGGACAGTCTTGGCGTCTGGAAACACCATATATTTT
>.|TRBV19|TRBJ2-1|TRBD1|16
CASTTDRGFGYNEQFF
TGTGCCAGTACCACGGACAGGGGGTTCGGCTACAATGAGCAGTTCTTC
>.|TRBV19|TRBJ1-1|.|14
CASSIRTGRSEAFF
TGTGCCAGTAGTATTCGTACAGGTCGGTCTGAAGCTTTCTTT
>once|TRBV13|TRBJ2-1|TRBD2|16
CASSFGGLGWGNEQFF
TGTGCCAGCAGCTTCGGGGGGTTGGGGTGGGGCAATGAGCAGTTCTTC
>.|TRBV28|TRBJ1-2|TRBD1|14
CASGTGSVNYGYTF
TGTGCCAGTGGGACAGGTTCCGTCAACTATGGCTACACCTTC
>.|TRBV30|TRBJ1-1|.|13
CAWNWLGDTEAFF
TGTGCCTGGAACTGGTTGGGAGACACTGAAGCTTTCTTT
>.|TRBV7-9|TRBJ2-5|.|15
CSSSRGRLLQETQYF
TGTTCCAGCAGCCGAGGGCGGCTCCTACAAGAGACCCAGTACTTC
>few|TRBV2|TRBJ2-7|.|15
CASSEEAGGLYEQYF
TGTGCCAGCAGTGAAGAGGCAGGCGGGTTGTACGAGCAGTACTTC
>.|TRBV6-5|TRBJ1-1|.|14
CASSYSIGRTEAFF
TGTGCCAGCAGTTACTCGATAGGGAGGACTGAAGCTTTCTTT
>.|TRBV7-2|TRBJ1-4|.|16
CASSSGALGLSEKLFF
TGTGCCAGCAGCTCAGGGGCCCTCGGGCTTAGTGAAAAACTGTTTTTT
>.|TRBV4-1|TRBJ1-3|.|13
CASSPVSGNTIYF
TGCGCCAGCAGCCCGGTCTCTGGAAACACCATATATTTT
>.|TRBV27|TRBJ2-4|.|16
CASSPRPDRAKNIQYF
TGTGCCAGCAGCCCCAGACCAGACAGAGCCAAAAACATTCAGTACTTC
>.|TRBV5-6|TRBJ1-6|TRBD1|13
CASRGQENSPLHF
TGTGCCAGCAGGGGACAGGAAAATTCACCCCTCCACTTT
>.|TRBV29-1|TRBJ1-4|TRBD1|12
CSVGQGDEKLFF
TGCAGCGTGGGACAGGGAGATGAAAAACTGTTTTTT
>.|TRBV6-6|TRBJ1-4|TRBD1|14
CAGRGGSRGEKLFF
TGTGCCGGAAGAGGGGGCAGTAGAGGTGAAAAACTGTTTTTT
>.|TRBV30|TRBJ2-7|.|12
CAWSGFFYEQYF
TGTGCCTGGTCCGGGTTCTTCTACGAGCAGTACTTC
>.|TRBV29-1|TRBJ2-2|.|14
CSVQVNANTGELFF
TGCAGCGTCCAGGTTAACGCGAACACCGGGGAGCTGTTTTTT
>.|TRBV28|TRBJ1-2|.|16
CASSFPSEGPNYGYTF
TGTGCCAGCAGTTTCCCCTCGGAGGGGCCTAACTATGGCTACACCTTC